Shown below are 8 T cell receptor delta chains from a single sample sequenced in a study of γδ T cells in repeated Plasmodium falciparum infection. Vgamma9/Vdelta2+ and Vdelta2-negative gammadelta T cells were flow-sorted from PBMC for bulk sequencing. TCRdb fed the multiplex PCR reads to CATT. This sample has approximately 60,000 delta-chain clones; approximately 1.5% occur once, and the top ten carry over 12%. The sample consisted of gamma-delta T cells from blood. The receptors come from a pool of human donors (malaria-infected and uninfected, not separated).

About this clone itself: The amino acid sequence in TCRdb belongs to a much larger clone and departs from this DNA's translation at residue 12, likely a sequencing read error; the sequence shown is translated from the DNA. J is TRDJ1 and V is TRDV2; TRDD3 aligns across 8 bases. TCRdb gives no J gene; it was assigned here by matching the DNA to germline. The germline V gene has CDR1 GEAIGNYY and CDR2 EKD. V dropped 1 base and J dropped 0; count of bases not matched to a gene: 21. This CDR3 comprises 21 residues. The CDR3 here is CACDTKRRLGDPMAYTDKLIF. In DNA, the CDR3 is TGTGCCTGTGACACGAAGAGGCGGCTGGGGGACCCCATGGCGTACACCGATAAACTCATCTTT.

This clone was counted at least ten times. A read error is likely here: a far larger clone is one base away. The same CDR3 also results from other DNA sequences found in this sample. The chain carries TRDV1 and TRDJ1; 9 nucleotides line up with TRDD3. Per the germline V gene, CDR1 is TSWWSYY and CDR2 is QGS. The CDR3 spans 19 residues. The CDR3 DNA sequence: TGTGCTCTTGGGGAAAGGATCACTAGGGGGATACCGCCCACCGATAAGCTCATCTTT. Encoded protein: CALGERITRGIPPTDKLIF.

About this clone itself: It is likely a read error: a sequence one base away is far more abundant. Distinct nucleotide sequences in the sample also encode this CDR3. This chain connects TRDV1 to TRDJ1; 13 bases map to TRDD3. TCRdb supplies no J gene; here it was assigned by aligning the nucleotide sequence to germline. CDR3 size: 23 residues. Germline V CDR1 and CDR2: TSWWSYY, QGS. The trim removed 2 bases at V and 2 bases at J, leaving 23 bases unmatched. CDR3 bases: TGTGCTCTTGGGGAAATTGGGGGAACTTCCTCTTCATACTGGGGGATACGTACCGATAAACTCATCTTT. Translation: CALGEIGGTSSSYWGIRTDKLIF.

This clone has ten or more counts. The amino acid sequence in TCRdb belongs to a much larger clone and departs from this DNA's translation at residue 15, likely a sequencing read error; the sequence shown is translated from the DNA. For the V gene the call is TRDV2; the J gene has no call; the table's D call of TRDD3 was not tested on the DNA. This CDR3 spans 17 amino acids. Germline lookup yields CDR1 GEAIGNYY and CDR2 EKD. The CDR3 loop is CACGLLGLSEDTDKPIF. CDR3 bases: TGTGCCTGTGGATTACTGGGCCTGTCGGAGGACACCGATAAACCCATCTTT.

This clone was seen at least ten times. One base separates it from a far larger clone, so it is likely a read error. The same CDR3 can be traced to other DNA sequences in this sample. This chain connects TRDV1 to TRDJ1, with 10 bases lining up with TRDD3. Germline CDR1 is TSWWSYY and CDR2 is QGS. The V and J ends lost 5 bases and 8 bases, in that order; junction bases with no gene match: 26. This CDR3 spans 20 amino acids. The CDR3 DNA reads TGTGCTCTTGGGTCCCCAACCTTCGACCTTCTGGGGGATATCCTCGACAAACTCATCTTT. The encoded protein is CALGSPTFDLLGDILDKLIF.

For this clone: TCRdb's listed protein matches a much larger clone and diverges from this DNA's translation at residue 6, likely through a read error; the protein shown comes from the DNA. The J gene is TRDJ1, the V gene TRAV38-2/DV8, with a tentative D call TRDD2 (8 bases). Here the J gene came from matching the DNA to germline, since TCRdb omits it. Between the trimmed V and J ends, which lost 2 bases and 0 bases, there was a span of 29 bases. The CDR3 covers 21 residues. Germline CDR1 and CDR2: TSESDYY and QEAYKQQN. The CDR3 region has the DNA TGTGCTTATAGGAGGTTCTTCCTACGGGGTGGGGGACCCTACTACACCGATAAACTCATCTTT. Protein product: CAYRRFFLRGGGPYYTDKLIF.

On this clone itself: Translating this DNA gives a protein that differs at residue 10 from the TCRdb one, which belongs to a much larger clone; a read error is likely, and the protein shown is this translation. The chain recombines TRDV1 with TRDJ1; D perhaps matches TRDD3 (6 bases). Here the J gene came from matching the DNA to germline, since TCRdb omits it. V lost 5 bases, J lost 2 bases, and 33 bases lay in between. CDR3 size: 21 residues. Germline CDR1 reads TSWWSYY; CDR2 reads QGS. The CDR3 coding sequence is TGTGCTCTTGGGCCACCCTGGGGACGACGGGGGGGCGCGGGGGAAACCGATAAACTCATCTTT. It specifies CALGPPWGRRGGAGETDKLIF.

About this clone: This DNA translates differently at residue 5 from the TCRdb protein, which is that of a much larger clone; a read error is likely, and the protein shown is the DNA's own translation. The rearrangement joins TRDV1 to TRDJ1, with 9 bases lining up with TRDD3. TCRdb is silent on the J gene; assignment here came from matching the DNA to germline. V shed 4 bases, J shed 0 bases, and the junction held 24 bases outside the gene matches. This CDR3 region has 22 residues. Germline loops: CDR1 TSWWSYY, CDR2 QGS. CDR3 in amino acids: CALGGPMGHPTGGRLYTDKLIF. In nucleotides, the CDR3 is TGTGCTCTTGGGGGACCTATGGGCCATCCTACTGGGGGACGTCTGTACACCGATAAACTCATCTTT.